This T cell receptor (beta chain) is drawn from a study of cytomegalovirus exposure and HLA in healthy donors (dated by TCRdb to between 2016 and 2019). At the level of the whole study: In an earlier analysis of some 550 of the donors, less than 350 Gb of sequence data and some 100 million unique TCR beta sequences from 150 million to 200 million T cells were reported. Around 300 gigabases of sequencing data and 70 million to 85 million unique TCR sequences were included in an early release covering 550 to 800 HLA-typed donors. The genetic ancestry cluster associated with self-reported Caucasian donors included around four fifths of the 398 genotyped donors. The study aimed to test whether signatures of past pathogen exposure could be identified by cataloging public T cell receptors. Using immunosequencing, the study profiled T cell repertoires from about 610 subjects and related those repertoires to cytomegalovirus serostatus. In addition to the first cohort of several hundred subjects, a separate validation cohort of over 90 different subjects was used. To predict cytomegalovirus infection status, the study brought together high-throughput TCR immunosequencing, statistical association of individual TCRs with disease status, and machine learning. In a later analysis, previously published TCR beta repertoires from 550 to 700 donors were re-analyzed and high-resolution HLA genotyping was added so that TCR occurrence patterns could be studied. In the later analysis, no new phenotypic data were used to find candidate immune exposures; instead, reliance was placed on TCR beta sequences and their occurrence across donors. An earlier analysis of 587 of the donors used high-throughput TCR beta sequencing to judge whether each TCR beta V gene segment behaved as functional or pseudogenic. Donor age, sex, ethnicity and CMV serostatus were compiled together with the repertoire data. In a later genetic analysis, genome-wide SNP genotypes for about three fifths of the 666 donors were used, and that subset was treated as a discovery cohort. Every discovery cohort repertoire had been produced on one sequencing platform. Both class I and class II loci were covered by HLA typing, at four-digit resolution. The number of typed donors differed by locus: about 620-630 for A, B, C, DRB1 and DQB1; 500 to 550 for DQA1; 606 for DPA1; and about 450 for DPB1. Because of strong linkage in the cohort, a few DR-DQ haplotypes were treated as single units for association and clustering. On average, roughly 240,000 unique TCR beta nucleotide sequences were sequenced per donor among 300 to 500 genotyped donors of the cohort, with 15% to 20% of those sequences being non-productive. Study-wide conclusions, independent of this receptor: Strong co-occurrence of HLA alleles, especially DR and DQ, made assigning TCR associations to individual alleles difficult. A further reported finding was that TCR beta sequences accurately predicted the HLA-A and HLA-B alleles for most subjects in the first cohort. An earlier analysis of around 540 of the donors showed that most TCR beta V segments appeared in productive rearrangements either about 87% or about 30% of the time, which broadly matched IMGT annotations. A cluster of highly shared sequence variants was judged likely to represent a technical artifact of the sequencing pipeline. The only immune exposure information available for the cohort was CMV serostatus. In both the original and validation cohorts, the classifier was reported to diagnose cytomegalovirus status with high specificity and sensitivity. A few of the identified cytomegalovirus-associated TCR beta chains were confirmed in vitro to be specific for cytomegalovirus antigens. Correlated functional status among segregating V segments might be attributable to linkage disequilibrium, but an unknown experimental factor could not be ruled out. The presence/absence analyses assumed that sequencing depth was roughly uniform across donors, and that assumption may not be true. In a later genetic analysis, fewer N-insertions in productive TCRs were reported among donors in an Asian-associated ancestry cluster than the approximately 630-donor mean. A total of about 150 TCR beta chains were listed by the study as associated with cytomegalovirus. In a later analysis, most CMV-associated TCR beta chains were found to appear HLA-restricted, with HLA associations seemingly driven largely by CMV exposure. A later analysis reported that several top co-occurrence clusters appeared linked to parvovirus B19, influenza, CMV and Epstein-Barr virus. In a later analysis, the rate of TCR association differed among HLA loci, with DRB1 alleles having the most associated TCRs and HLA-C alleles having the fewest. The 87-base-pair reads could not distinguish some IMGT-functional V segments, including TRBV6-2 and TRBV6-3, so those segments were excluded. The earlier analysis of almost 600 of the donors excluded roughly 17 rarely observed V segments, including chromosome 9 orphons, because counts were too low. While some public TCRs were present in many individuals, most TCR sequences turned up only very rarely across donors. In a later analysis, HLA-associated TCR beta chains were found to be more clonally expanded and to have lower generation probabilities than equally common non-associated chains. This cohort had only TCR beta chains sequenced, and the lack of alpha or paired-chain data limited which features could be detected. The authors suggested that the approach could potentially be generalized to other disease states and immunological phenotypes. V-gene and J-gene trimming of TCR beta chains was associated with a missense DCLRE1C variant in a later genetic analysis, and the association was replicated in an independent cohort. HLA typing was unavailable for some donors at each locus, so association tests used only the typed subset. Specific HLA alleles were associated with around 18,000 TCR beta sequences at a false discovery rate of 0.05 in a later analysis.

As to this clone: Its antigen specificity is not known. Per-nucleotide qualities are absent, and no much larger clonotype sits a single base away.

The cohort was made up of roughly 670 healthy bone marrow donors. At the time of sampling, every cohort member was nominally healthy, though immune exposures that went unrecorded were likely present. The donor was CMV seronegative and was included in the group of 352 seronegative cohort members. A peripheral blood sample was provided by each donor, and peripheral blood mononuclear cells were used for TCR beta sequencing. Genomic DNA was extracted from the blood cell samples with the Qiagen DNeasy Blood Extraction Kit. The cysteine opens and the phenylalanine closes a CDR3 of 16 amino acids. Only CDR3 DNA is held: 48 bases, read in frame from base 1. The germline ends are 17 bases apart after V is trimmed by 3 bases and J by 4 bases. CDR1 and CDR2, looked up from the germline V gene, are SGDLS and YYNGEE. The protocol used for the library was the immunoSEQ multiplex PCR assay. The multiplex PCR relied on a mix of 60 forward primers for TCR Vbeta segments and 13 reverse primers for TCR Jbeta segments. A multiplex PCR assay on genomic DNA amplified the CDR3 region of rearranged TCR beta genes. The Illumina HiSeq System was used to sequence the amplified TCR beta libraries as 87-base-pair reads. The study's processing was this. In a later analysis, approximately 74 million unique TCR beta chains were counted across the approximately 670 repertoires, and roughly 11 million of these chains were shared by at least two donors. Raw reads were error-corrected and collapsed into unique sequences with a nearest-neighbor algorithm that merged closely related sequences to remove PCR and sequencing errors. To assign V, D and J gene segments, CDR3 sequences were aligned to IMGT reference sequences. For a sequence to be retained, at least a six-nucleotide match to both a V gene segment and a J gene segment was required. A rearrangement counted as productive if the CDR3 had no stop codons and remained in frame with V and J, and every other rearrangement counted as non-productive. CDR3 was defined by IMGT convention, running from the second conserved V-encoded cysteine to the conserved J-encoded phenylalanine. The earlier analysis of 550 to 650 of the donors excluded any sequence lacking an unambiguous match to a single V gene segment. In an earlier analysis of around 590 of the donors, a V segment was called functional when productive rearrangements were above 56.7%, and segregating when the standard deviation between donors exceeded 5%. A statistical classification framework was built to diagnose cytomegalovirus status from the catalog of TCR beta chain sequences. In a later analysis, V and J genes were assigned by comparing TCR nucleotide sequences against IMGT/GENE-DB human TR gene sequences. In a later analysis, CDR3 sequences and most-parsimonious VDJ recombination scenarios were assigned using the TCRdist pipeline. A later analysis defined each TCR beta chain by its CDR3 amino acid sequence plus V-gene family, and excluded reads lacking a unique V-gene family. In a later analysis, some 600 highly shared, low-generation-probability nucleotide sequences were removed to address suspected cross-contamination and a sequencing artifact. In a later analysis, a clonal expansion index for each public chain was calculated from normalized within-repertoire ranks of inferred template counts. In a later analysis, generation probabilities were computed using a VDJ recombination model fitted to out-of-frame rearrangements, and the results were checked against IGoR. Hypergeometric tests were used in a later analysis to score TCR-TCR, TCR-HLA and TCR-CMV co-occurrence, with a repertoire-size bias correction applied to the TCR pairs. In a later analysis, false discovery rates were estimated by permuting HLA or CMV assignments 20 times. In a later analysis, co-occurring TCRs were grouped using DBSCAN, and TCRdist sequence similarity was added for clustering within HLA-allele-positive subsets. For co-occurrence clustering, repertoires with fewer than 30,000 or more than 120,000 public chains were excluded, along with 4 to 6 repertoires with anomalous nucleotide sharing. TCRdb obtained this table from immuneACCESS and retained in-frame rearrangements with V and J assigned. These tables miss some clones; where compared with another copy, unresolved V genes account for less than half of the shortfall, and the remainder is unexplained. That table is the source of V, J and clone size, and D and trimming were worked out from the DNA. The sample records 35,000 to 50,000 clones, roughly half of which are singletons. Clones ranked in the top ten supply roughly 5.6% of the sample.

The material sequenced was PBMCs. The TCR originated in a man between 60 and 70 years old in good health and CMV-seronegative. The rearranged segments are TRBV9 and TRBJ1-5, with the D gene too uncertain to name. The nucleotide sequence reads as follows: TGTGCCAGCAGCGGGGATCCGGTGGGCGGGAATCAGCCCCAGCATTTT. It is translated as CASSGDPVGGNQPQHF.